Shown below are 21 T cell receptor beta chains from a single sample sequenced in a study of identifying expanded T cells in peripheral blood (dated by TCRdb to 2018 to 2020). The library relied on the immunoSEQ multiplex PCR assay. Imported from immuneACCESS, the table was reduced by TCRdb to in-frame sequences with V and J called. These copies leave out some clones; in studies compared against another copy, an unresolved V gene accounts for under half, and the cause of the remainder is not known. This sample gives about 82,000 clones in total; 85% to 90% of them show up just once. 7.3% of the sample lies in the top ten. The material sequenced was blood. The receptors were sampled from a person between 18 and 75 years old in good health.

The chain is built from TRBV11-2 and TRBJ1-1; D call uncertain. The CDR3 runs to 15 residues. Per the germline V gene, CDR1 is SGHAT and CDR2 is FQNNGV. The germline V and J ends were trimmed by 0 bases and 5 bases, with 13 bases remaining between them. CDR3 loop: CASSLDARGGTEAFF. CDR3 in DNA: TGTGCCAGCAGCTTAGATGCACGGGGTGGGACTGAAGCTTTCTTT.

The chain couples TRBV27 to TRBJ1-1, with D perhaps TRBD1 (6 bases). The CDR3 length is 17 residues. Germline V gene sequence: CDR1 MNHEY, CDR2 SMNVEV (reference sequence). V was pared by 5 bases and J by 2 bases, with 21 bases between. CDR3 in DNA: TGTGCCAGCAGTCCCAGGGGTGGTGGTGGTGGAAACACTGAAGCTTTCTTT. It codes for CASSPRGGGGGNTEAFF.

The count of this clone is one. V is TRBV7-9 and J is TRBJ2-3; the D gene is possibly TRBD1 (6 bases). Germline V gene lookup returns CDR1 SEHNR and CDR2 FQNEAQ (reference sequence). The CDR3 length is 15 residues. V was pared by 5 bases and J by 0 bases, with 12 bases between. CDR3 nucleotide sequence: TGTGCCAGCAGCCCTTTAGGGGGAAGCACAGATACGCAGTATTTT. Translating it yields CASSPLGGSTDTQYF.

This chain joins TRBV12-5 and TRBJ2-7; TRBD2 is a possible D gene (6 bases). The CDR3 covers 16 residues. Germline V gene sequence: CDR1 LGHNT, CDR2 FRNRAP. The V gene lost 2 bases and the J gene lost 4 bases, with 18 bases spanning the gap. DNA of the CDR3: TGTGCTAGTGGTTTGCTCACCGGGAGTCTTGCTTACGAGCAGTACTTC. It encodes CASGLLTGSLAYEQYF.

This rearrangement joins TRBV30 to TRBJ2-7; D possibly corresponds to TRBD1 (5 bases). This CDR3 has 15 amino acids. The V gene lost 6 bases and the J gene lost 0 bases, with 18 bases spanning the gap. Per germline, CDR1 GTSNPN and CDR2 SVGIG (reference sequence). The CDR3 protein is CACMAGWSSSYEQYF. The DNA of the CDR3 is TGTGCCTGTATGGCAGGGTGGAGTAGCTCCTACGAGCAGTACTTC.

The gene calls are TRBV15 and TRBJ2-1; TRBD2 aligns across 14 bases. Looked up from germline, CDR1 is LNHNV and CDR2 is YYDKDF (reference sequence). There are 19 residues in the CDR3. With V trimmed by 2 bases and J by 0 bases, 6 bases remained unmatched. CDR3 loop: CATSRSTGTSGSSYNEQFF. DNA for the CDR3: TGTGCCACCAGCAGAAGTACCGGGACTAGCGGGAGCTCCTACAATGAGCAGTTCTTC.

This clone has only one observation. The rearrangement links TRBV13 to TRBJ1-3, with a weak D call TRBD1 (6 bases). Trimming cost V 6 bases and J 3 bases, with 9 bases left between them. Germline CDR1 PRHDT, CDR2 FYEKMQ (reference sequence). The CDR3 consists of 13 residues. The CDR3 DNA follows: TGTGCCAGCAGACAGGGAAGTGGAAACACCATATATTTT. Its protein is CASRQGSGNTIYF.

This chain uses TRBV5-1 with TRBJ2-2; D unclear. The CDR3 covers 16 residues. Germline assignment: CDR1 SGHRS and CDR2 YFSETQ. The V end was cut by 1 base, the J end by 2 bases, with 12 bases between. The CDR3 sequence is CASSLSFLKNTGELFF. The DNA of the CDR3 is TGCGCCAGCAGCTTGTCCTTTCTCAAAAACACCGGGGAGCTGTTTTTT.

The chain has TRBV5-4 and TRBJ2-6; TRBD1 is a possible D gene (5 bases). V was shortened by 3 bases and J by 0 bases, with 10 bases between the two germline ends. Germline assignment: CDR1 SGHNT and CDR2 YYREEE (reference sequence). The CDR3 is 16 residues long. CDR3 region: CASSSGYSSGANVLTF. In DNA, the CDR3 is TGTGCCAGCAGCTCAGGGTACAGCTCTGGGGCCAACGTCCTGACTTTC. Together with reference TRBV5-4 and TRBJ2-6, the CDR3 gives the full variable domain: ETGVTQSPTHLIKTRGQQVTLRCSSQSGHNTVSWYQQALGQGPQFIFQYYREEENGRGNFPPRFSGLQFPNYSSELNVNALELDDSALYLCASSSGYSSGANVLTFGAGSRLTVL.

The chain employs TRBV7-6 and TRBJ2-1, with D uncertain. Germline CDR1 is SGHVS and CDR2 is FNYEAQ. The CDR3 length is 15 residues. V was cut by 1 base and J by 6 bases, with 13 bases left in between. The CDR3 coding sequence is TGTGCCAGCAGCTTAGATGGATCGACGGGCAATGAGCAGTTCTTC. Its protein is CASSLDGSTGNEQFF.

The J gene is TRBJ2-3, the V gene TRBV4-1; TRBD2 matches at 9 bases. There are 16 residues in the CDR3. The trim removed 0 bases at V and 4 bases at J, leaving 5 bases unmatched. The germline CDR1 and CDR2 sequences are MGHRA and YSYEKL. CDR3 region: CASSQEWRGGADTQYF. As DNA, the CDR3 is TGCGCCAGCAGCCAAGAATGGCGGGGGGGTGCAGATACGCAGTATTTT.

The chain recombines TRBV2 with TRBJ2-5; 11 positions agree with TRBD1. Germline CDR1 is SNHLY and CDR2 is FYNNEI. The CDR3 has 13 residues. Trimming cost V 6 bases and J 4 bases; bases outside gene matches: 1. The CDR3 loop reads CASRGTGGETQYF. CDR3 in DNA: TGTGCCAGCAGGGGGACAGGGGGAGAGACCCAGTACTTC.

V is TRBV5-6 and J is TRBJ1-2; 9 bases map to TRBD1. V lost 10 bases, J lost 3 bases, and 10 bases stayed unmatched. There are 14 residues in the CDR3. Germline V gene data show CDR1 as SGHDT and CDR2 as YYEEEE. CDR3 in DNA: TGTGCCGGACACAGGGGGCAGGAAGACTATGGCTACACCTTC. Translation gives CAGHRGQEDYGYTF.

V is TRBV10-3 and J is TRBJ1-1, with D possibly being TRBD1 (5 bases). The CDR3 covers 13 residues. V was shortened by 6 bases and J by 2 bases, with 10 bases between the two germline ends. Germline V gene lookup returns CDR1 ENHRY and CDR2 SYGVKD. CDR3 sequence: CAIRPQENTEAFF. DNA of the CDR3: TGTGCCATCAGACCACAGGAAAACACTGAAGCTTTCTTT.

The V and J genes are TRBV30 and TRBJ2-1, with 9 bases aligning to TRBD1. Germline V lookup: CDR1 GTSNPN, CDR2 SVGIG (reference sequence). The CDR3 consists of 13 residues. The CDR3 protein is CALMGTGSNEQFF. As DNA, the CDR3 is TGTGCTCTTATGGGGACAGGGTCCAATGAGCAGTTCTTC.

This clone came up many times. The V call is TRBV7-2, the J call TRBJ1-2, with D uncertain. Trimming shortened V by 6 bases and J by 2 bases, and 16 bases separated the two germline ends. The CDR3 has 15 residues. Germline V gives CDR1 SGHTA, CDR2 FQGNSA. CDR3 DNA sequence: TGTGCCAGCAGTCTACATGTTGGAAGGAACTATGGCTACACCTTC. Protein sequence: CASSLHVGRNYGYTF.

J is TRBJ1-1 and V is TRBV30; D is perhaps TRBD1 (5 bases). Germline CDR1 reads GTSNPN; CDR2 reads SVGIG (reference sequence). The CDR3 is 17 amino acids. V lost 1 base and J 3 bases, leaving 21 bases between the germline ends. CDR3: CAWSGLGGGQWYTEAFF. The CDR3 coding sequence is TGTGCCTGGAGTGGGCTCGGGGGTGGGCAGTGGTACACTGAAGCTTTCTTT.

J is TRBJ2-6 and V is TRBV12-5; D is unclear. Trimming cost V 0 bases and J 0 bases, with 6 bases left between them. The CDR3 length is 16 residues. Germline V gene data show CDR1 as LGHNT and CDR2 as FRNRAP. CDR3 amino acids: CASGLVGFSGANVLTF. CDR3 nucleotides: TGTGCTAGTGGTTTGGTTGGATTCTCTGGGGCCAACGTCCTGACTTTC.

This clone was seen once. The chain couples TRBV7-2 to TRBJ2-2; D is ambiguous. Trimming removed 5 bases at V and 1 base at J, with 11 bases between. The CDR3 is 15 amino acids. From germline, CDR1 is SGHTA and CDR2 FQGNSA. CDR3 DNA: TGTGCCAGCAGCCCGAGACAAGTGAACACCGGGGAGCTGTTTTTT. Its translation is CASSPRQVNTGELFF. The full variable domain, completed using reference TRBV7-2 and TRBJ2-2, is GAGVSQSPSNKVTEKGKDVELRCDPISGHTALYWYRQSLGQGLEFLIYFQGNSAPDKSGLPSDRFSAERTGGSVSTLTIQRTQQEDSAVYLCASSPRQVNTGELFFGEGSRLTVL.

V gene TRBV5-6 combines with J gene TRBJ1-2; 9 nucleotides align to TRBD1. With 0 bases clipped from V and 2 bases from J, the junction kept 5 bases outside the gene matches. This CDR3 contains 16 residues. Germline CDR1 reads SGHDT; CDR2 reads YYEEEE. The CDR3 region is CASSLGTGVRNYGYTF. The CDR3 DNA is TGTGCCAGCAGCTTGGGGACAGGGGTAAGGAACTATGGCTACACCTTC. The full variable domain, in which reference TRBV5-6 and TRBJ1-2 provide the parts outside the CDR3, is DAGVTQSPTHLIKTRGQQVTLRCSPKSGHDTVSWYQQALGQGPQFIFQYYEEEERQRGNFPDRFSGHQFPNYSSELNVNALLLGDSALYLCASSLGTGVRNYGYTFGSGTRLTVV.

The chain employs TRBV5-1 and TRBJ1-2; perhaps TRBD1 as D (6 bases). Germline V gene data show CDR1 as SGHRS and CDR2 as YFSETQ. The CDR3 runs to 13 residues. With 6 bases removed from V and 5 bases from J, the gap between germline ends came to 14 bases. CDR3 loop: CASKGAGDYGYTF. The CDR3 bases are TGCGCCAGCAAGGGTGCAGGGGATTATGGCTACACCTTC.